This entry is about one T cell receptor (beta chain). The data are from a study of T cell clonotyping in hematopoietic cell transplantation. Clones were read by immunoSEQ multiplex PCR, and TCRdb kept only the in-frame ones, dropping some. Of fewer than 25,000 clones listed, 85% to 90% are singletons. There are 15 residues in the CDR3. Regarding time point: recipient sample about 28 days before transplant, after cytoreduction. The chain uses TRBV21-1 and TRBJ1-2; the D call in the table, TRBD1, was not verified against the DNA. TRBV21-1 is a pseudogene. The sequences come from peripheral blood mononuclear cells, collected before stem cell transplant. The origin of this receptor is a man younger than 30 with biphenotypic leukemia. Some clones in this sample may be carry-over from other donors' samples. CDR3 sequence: CASISNKGTEYGYTF. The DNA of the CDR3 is TGTGCCAGCATCTCAAATAAAGGGACAGAGTATGGCTACACCTTC.